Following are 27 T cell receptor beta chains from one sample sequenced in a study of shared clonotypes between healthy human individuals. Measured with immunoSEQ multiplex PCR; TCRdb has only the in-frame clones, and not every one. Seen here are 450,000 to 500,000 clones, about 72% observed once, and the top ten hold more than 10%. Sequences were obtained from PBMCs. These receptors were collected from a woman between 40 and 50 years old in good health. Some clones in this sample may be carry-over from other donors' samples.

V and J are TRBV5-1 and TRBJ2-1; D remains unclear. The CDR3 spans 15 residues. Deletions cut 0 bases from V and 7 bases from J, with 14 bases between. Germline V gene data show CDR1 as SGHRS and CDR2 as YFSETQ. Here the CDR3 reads CASSLAMVAPNEQFF. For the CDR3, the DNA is TGCGCCAGCAGCTTGGCCATGGTGGCACCTAATGAGCAGTTCTTC.

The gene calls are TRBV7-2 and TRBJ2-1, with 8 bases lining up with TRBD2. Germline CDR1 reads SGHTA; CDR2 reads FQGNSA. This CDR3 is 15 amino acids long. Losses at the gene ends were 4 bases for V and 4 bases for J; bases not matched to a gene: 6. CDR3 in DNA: TGTGCCAGCAGCTATGGACTAGCCCCGTACAATGAGCAGTTCTTC. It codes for CASSYGLAPYNEQFF.

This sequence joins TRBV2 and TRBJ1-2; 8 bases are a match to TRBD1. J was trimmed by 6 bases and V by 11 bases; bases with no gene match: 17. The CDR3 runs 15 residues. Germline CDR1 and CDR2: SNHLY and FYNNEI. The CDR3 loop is CAGRVLQGGGDGYTF. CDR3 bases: TGTGCCGGCCGGGTGCTACAGGGGGGCGGTGATGGCTACACCTTC.

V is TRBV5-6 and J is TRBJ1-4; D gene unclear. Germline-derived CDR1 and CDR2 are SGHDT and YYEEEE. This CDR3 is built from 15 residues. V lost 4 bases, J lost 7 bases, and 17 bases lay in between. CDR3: CASSSKTGTFEKLFF. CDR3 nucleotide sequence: TGTGCCAGCAGCAGCAAGACGGGAACCTTTGAAAAACTGTTTTTT.

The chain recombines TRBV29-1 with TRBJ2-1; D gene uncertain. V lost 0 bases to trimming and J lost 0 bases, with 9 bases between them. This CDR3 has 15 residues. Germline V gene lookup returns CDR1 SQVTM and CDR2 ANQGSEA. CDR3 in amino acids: CSVEDNAFSYNEQFF. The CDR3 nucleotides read TGCAGCGTTGAAGATAACGCTTTCTCCTACAATGAGCAGTTCTTC.

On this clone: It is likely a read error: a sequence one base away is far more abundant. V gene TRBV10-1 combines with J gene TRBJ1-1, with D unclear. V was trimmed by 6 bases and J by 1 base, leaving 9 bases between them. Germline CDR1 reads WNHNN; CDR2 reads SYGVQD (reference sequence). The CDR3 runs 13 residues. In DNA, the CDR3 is TGCGCCAGCAGACAGTGGACGAACACTGAAGCTTTCTTT. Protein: CASRQWTNTEAFF.

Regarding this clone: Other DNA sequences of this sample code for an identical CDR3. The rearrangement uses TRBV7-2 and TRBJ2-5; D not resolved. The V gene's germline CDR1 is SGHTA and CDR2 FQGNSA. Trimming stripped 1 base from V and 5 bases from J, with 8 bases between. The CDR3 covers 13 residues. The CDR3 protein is CASSLGPGETQYF. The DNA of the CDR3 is TGTGCCAGCAGCTTAGGACCTGGGGAGACCCAGTACTTC.

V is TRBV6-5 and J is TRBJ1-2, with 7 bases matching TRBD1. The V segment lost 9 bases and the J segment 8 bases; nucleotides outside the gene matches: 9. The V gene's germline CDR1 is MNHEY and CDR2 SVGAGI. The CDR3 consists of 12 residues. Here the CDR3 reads CARQDRAWGYTF. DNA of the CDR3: TGTGCCAGACAAGACAGGGCTTGGGGCTACACCTTC.

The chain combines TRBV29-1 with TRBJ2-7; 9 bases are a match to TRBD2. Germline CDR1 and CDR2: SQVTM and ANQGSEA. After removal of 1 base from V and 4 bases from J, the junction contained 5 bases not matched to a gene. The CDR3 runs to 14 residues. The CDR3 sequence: CSVEVAGAAYEQYF. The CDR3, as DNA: TGCAGCGTTGAAGTAGCGGGAGCAGCTTACGAGCAGTACTTC.

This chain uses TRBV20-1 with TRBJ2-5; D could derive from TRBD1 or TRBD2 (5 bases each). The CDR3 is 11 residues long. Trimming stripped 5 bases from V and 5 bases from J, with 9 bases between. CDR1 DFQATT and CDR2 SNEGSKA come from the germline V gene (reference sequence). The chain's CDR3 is CSAPWGETQYF. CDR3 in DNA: TGCAGTGCTCCCTGGGGGGAGACCCAGTACTTC.

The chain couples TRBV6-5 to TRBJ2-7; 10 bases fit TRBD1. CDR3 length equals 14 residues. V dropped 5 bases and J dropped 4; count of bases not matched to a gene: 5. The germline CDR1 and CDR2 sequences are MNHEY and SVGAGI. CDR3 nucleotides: TGTGCCAGCAGTGCGCCGGGACAGGGGTACGAGCAGTACTTC. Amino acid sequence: CASSAPGQGYEQYF.

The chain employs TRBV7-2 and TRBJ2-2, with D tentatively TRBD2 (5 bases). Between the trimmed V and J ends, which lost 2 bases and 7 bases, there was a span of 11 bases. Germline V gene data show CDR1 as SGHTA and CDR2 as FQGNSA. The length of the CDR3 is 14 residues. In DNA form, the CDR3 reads TGTGCCAGCAGCTTACTGGACGGGGTCGGGGAGCTGTTTTTT. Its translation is CASSLLDGVGELFF.

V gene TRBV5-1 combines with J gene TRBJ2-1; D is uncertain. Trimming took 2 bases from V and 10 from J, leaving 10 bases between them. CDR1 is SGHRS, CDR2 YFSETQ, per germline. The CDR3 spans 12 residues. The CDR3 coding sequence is TGCGCCAGCAGCTTAATGCTCCGCGAGCAGTTCTTC. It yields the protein CASSLMLREQFF.

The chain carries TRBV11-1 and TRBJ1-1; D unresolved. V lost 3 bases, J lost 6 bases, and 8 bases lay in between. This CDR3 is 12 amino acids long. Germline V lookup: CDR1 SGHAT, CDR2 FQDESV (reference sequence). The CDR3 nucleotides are TGTGCCAGCAGCTTTGATCGGGCTGAAGCTTTCTTT. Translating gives CASSFDRAEAFF.

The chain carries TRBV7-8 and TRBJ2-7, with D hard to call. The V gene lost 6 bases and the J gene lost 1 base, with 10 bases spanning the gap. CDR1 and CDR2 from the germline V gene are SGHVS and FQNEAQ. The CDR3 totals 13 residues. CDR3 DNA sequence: TGTGCCAGCAGTTACCCCAATTCCTACGAGCAGTACTTC. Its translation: CASSYPNSYEQYF.

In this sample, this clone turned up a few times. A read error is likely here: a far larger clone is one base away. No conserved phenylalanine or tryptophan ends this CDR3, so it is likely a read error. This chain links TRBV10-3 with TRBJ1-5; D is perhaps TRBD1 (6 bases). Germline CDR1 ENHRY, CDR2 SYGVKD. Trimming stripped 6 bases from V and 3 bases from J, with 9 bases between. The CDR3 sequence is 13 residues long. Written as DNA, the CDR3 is TGTGCCATCAGCCGGGACAACAATCAGCCCCAGCATCTT. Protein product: CAISRDNNQPQHL.

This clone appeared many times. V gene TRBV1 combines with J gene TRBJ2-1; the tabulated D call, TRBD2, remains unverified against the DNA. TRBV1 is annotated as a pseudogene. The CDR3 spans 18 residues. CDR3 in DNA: TGCACCAGCAGCCATTTCCGGACTAGCGGGAATAGCTACAATGAGCAGTTCTTC. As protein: CTSSHFRTSGNSYNEQFF.

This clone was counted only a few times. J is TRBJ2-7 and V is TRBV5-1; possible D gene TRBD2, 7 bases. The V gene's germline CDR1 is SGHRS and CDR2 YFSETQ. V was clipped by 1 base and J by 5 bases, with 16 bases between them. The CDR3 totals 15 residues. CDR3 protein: CASSLMGGPAHEQYF. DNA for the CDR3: TGCGCCAGCAGCTTGATGGGGGGGCCCGCCCACGAGCAGTACTTC. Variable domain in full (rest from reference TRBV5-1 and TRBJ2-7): KAGVTQTPRYLIKTRGQQVTLSCSPISGHRSVSWYQQTPGQGLQFLFEYFSETQRNKGNFPGRFSGRQFSNSRSEMNVSTLELGDSALYLCASSLMGGPAHEQYFGPGTRLTVT.

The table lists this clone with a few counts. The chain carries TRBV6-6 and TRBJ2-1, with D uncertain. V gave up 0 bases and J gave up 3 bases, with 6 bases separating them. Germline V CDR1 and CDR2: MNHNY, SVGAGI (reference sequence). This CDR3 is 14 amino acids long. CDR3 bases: TGTGCCAGCAGTTACTCACGGGTCTACAATGAGCAGTTCTTC. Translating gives CASSYSRVYNEQFF.

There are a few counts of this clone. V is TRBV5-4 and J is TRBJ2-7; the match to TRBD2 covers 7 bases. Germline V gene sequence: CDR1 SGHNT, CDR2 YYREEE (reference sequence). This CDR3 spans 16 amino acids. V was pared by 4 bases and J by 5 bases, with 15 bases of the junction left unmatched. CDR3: CASSLGGGAGVDEQYF. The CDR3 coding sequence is TGTGCCAGCAGCCTGGGCGGAGGGGCGGGAGTGGACGAGCAGTACTTC.

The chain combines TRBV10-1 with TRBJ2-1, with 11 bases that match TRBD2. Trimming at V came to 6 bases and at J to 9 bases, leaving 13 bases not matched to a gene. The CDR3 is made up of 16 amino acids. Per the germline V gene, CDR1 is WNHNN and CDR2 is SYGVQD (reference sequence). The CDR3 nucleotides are TGCGCCAGCAGCCCAGGGACTAGCGGTCCGAGTTCTGAGCAGTTCTTC. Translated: CASSPGTSGPSSEQFF.

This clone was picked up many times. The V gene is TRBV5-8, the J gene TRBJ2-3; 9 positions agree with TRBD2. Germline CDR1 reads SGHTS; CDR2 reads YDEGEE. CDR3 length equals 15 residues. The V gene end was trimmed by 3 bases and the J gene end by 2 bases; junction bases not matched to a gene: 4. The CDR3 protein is CASSSLAGFTDTQYF. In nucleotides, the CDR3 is TGTGCCAGCAGCTCCCTAGCGGGATTCACAGATACGCAGTATTTT.

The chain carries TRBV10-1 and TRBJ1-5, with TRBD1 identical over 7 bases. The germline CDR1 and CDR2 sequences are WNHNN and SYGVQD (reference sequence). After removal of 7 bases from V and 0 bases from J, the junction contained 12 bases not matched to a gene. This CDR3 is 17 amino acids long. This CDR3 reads CASTLRQGPDSNQPQHF. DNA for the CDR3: TGCGCCAGCACCTTACGACAGGGCCCGGATAGCAATCAGCCCCAGCATTTT.

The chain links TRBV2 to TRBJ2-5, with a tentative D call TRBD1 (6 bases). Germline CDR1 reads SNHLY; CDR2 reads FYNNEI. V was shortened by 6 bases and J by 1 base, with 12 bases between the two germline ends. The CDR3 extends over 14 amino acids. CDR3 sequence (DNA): TGTGCCAGCAGCGATACAGGGACCCAAGAGACCCAGTACTTC. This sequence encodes CASSDTGTQETQYF.

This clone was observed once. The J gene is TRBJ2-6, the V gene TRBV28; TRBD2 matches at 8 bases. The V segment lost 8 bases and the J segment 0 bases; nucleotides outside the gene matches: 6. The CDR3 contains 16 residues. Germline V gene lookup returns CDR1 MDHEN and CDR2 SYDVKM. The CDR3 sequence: CASGIAGISGANVLTF. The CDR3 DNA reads TGTGCCAGCGGGATAGCGGGGATCTCTGGGGCCAACGTCCTGACTTTC.

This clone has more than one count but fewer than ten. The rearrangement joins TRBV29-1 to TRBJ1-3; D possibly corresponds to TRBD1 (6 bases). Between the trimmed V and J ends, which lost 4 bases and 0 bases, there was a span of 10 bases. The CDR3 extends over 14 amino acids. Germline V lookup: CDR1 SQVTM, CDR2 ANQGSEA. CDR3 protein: CSVGQGSSGNTIYF. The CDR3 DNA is TGCAGCGTTGGGCAGGGGAGCTCTGGAAACACCATATATTTT.

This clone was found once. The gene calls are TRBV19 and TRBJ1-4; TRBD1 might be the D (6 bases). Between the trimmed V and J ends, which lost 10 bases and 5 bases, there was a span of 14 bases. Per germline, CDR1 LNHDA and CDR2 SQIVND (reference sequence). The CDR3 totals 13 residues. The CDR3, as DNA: TGTGCCACCAAGACAGGTCAGAATGAAAAACTGTTTTTT. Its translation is CATKTGQNEKLFF. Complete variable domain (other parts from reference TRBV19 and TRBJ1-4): DGGITQSPKYLFRKEGQNVTLSCEQNLNHDAMYWYRQDPGQGLRLIYYSQIVNDFQKGDIAEGYSVSREKKESFPLTVTSAQKNPTAFYLCATKTGQNEKLFFGSGTQLSVL.